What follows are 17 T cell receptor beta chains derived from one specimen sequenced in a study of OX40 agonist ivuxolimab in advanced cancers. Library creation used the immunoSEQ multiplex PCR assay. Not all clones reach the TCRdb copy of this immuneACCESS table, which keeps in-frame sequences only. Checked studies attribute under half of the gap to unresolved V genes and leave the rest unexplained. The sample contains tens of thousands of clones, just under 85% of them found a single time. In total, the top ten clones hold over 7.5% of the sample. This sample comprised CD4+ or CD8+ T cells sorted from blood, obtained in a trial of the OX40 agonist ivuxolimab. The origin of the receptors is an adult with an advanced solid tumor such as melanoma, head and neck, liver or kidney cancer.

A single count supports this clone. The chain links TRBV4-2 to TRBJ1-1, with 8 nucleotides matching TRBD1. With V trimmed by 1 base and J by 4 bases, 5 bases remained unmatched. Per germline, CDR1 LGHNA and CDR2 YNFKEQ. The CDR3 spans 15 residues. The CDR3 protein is CASSQVTGDATEAFF. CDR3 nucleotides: TGTGCCAGCAGCCAAGTGACAGGGGATGCCACTGAAGCTTTCTTT.

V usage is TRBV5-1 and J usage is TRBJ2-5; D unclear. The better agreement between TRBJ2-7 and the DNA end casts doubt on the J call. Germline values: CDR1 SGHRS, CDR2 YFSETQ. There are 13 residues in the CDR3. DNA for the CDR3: TGCGCCAGCAGCTTGGACAATTCCTACGAGCAGTACTTC. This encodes CASSLDNSYEQYF.

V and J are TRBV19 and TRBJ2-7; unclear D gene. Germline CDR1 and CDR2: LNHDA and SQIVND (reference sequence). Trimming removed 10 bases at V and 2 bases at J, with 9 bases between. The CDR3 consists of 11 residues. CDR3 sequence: CATAVAYEQYF. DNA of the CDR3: TGTGCCACCGCGGTGGCCTACGAGCAGTACTTC.

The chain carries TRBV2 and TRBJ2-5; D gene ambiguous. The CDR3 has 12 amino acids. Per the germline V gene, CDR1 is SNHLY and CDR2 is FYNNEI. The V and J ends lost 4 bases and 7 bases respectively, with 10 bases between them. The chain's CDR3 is CASSVLIGTQYF. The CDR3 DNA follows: TGTGCCAGCAGTGTACTCATTGGGACCCAGTACTTC.

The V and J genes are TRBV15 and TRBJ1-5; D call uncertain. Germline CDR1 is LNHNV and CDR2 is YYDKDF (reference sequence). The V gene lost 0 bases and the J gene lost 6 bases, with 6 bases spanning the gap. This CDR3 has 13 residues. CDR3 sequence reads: CATSRDAGQPQHF. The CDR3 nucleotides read TGTGCCACCAGCAGAGATGCCGGTCAGCCCCAGCATTTT.

CDR3 residues: CASSVAAGVGYQETQYF. CDR3 bases: TGTGCCAGCAGCGTAGCCGCGGGGGTAGGTTACCAAGAGACCCAGTACTTC. The chain joins TRBV9 to TRBJ2-5; 7 nucleotides align to TRBD2. Germline values: CDR1 SGDLS, CDR2 YYNGEE. The CDR3 has 17 residues. V lost 0 bases, J lost 0 bases, and 8 bases stayed unmatched.

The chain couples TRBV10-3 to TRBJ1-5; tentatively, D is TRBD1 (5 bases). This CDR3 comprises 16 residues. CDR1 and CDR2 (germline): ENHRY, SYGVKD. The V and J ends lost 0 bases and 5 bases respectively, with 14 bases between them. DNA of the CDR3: TGTGCCATCAGTGAGTCGAAGGCCGGGGACCATCAGCCCCAGCATTTT. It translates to CAISESKAGDHQPQHF.

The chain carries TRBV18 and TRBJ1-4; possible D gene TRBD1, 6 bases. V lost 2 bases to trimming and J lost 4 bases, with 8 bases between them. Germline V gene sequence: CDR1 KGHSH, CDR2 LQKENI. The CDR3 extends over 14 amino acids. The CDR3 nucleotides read TGTGCCAGCTCACCATTGGACAGTAATGAAAAACTGTTTTTT. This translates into CASSPLDSNEKLFF.

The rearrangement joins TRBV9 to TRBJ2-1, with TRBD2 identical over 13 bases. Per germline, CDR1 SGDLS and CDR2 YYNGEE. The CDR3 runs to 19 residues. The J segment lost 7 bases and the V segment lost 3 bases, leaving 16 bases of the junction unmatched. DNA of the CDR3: TGTGCCAGCAGCGGCCGGGACAGGGGACTAGCGGGACGCGGGAATGAGCAGTTCTTC. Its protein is CASSGRDRGLAGRGNEQFF.

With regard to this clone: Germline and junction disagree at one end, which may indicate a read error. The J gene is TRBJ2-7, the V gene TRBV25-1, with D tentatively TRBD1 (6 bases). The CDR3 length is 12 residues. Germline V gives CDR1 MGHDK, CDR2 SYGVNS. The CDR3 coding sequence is TGTGCCAGCATTGAACAGGGTAGCGAGCAGTACTTC. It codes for CASIEQGSEQYF.

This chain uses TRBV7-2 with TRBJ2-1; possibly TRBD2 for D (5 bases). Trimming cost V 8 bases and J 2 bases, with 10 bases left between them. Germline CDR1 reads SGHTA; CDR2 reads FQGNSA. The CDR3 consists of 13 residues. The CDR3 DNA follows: TGTGCCAGCGAGGTAGCGACCTACAATGAGCAGTTCTTC. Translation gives CASEVATYNEQFF.

The DNA of the CDR3 is TGTGCCAGCAGTTTCCTTGGGGCTGTGGGACAGCCCCAGCATTTT. It yields the protein CASSFLGAVGQPQHF. The rearrangement links TRBV28 to TRBJ1-5, with D perhaps matching TRBD1 (5 bases). Trimming shortened V by 3 bases and J by 7 bases, and 16 bases separated the two germline ends. The CDR3 is made up of 15 amino acids. CDR1 and CDR2 from the germline V gene are MDHEN and SYDVKM.

Written as DNA, the CDR3 is TGTGCCAGCAGTTTGATAGGGGGCATTCAGTACTTC. It is translated as CASSLIGGIQYF. The V and J genes are TRBV28 and TRBJ2-4; possible D gene TRBD1, 6 bases. In germline, CDR1 is MDHEN, CDR2 SYDVKM. Deletions cut 3 bases from V and 9 bases from J, with 9 bases between. The CDR3 length is 12 residues.

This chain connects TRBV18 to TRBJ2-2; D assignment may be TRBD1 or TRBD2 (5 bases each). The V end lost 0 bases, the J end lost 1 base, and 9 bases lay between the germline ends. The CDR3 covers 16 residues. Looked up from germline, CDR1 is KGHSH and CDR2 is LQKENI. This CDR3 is CASSPPGTQNTGELFF. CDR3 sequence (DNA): TGTGCCAGCTCACCACCTGGGACCCAGAACACCGGGGAGCTGTTTTTT.

CDR3 nucleotide sequence: TGTGCCAGCAGCCAAACCGCAACTGAGCAGTTCTTC. This encodes CASSQTATEQFF. This chain connects TRBV7-2 to TRBJ2-1, with unresolved D. V shed 5 bases and J shed 9 bases, with 11 bases lying between them. The CDR3 consists of 12 residues. Germline V CDR1 and CDR2: SGHTA, FQGNSA.

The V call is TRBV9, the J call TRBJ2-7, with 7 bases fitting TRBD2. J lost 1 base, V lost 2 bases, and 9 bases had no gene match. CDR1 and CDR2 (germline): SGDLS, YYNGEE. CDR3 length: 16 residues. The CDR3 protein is CASSVGEGKNSYEQYF. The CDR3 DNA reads TGTGCCAGCAGCGTCGGGGAGGGTAAGAATTCCTACGAGCAGTACTTC. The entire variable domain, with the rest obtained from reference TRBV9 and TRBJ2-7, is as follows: DSGVTQTPKHLITATGQRVTLRCSPRSGDLSVYWYQQSLDQGLQFLIQYYNGEERAKGNILERFSAQQFPDLHSELNLSSLELGDSALYFCASSVGEGKNSYEQYFGPGTRLTVT.

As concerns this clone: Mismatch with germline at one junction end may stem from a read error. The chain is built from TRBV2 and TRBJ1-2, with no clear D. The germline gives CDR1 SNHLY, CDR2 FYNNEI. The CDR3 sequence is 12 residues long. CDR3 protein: CASSEGQEGCTF. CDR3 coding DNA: TGTGCCAGCAGTGAAGGGCAGGAAGGCTGCACCTTC. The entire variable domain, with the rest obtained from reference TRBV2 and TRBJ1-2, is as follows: EPEVTQTPSHQVTQMGQEVILRCVPISNHLYFYWYRQILGQKVEFLVSFYNNEISEKSEIFDDQFSVERPDGSNFTLKIRSTKLEDSAMYFCASSEGQEGCTFGSGTRLTVV.